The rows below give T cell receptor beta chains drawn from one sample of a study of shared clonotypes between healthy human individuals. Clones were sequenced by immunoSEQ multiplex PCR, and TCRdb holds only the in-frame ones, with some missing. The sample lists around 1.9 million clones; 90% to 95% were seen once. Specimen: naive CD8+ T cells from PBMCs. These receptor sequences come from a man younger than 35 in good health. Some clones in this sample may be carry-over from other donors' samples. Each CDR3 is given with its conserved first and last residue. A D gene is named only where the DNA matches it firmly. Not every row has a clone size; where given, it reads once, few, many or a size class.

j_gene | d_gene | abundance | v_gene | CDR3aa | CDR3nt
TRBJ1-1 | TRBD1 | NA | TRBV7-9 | CASSLDRDTEAFF | TGTGCCAGCAGCTTGGACAGGGATACTGAAGCTTTCTTT
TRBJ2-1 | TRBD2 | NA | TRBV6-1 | CASSEALRLAGKGYNEQFF | TGTGCCAGCAGTGAAGCGCTGCGACTAGCGGGAAAGGGATACAATGAGCAGTTCTTC
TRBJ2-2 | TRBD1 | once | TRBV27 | CASIGGTGKGPYANTGELFF | TGTGCCAGCATCGGCGGGACAGGGAAGGGACCGTACGCGAACACCGGGGAGCTGTTTTTT
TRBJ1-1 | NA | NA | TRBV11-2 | CASSFWQGRNTEAFF | TGTGCCAGCAGCTTCTGGCAGGGGCGAAACACTGAAGCTTTCTTT
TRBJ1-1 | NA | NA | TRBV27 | CASSAEAWRGRPNTEAFF | TGTGCCAGCAGTGCCGAAGCATGGAGGGGGAGACCTAACACTGAAGCTTTCTTT
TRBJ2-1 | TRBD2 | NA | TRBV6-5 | CASTLGRGLYNEQFF | TGTGCCAGCACCCTGGGACGGGGACTATACAATGAGCAGTTCTTC
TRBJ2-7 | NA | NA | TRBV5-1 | CASSLVDASYEQYF | TGCGCCAGCAGCCTGGTAGACGCTAGCTACGAGCAGTACTTC
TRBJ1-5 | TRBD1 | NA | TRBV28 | CASSPGGWGNQPQHF | TGTGCCAGCAGTCCAGGGGGTTGGGGCAATCAGCCCCAGCATTTT
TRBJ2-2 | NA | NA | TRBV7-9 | CASSFPPGRPGPGELFF | TGTGCCAGCAGCTTTCCCCCCGGCAGGCCAGGCCCCGGGGAGCTGTTTTTT
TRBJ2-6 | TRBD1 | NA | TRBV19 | CASSLSRTGNSGANVLTF | TGTGCCAGTAGTCTTTCTAGGACAGGAAACTCTGGGGCCAACGTCCTGACTTTC
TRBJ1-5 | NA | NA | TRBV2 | CASSEPGVYQPQHF | TGTGCCAGCAGTGAGCCAGGGGTGTACCAGCCCCAGCATTTT
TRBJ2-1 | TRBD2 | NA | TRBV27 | CASSPTLAGGFNEQFF | TGTGCCAGCAGTCCCACACTAGCGGGAGGTTTTAATGAGCAGTTCTTC
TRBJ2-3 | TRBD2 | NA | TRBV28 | CASSRTSGSLGTDTQYF | TGTGCCAGCAGTCGGACTAGCGGGAGTCTCGGCACAGATACGCAGTATTTT
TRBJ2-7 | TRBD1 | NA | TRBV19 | CASSMRMGQGTLEQYF | TGTGCCAGTAGTATGAGGATGGGACAGGGGACCCTCGAGCAGTACTTC
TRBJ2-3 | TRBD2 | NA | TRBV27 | CASSSAGGFSADTQYF | TGTGCCAGCAGTTCGGCGGGAGGGTTCTCGGCAGATACGCAGTATTTT
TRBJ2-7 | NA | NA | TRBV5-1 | CASSEGLIYEQYF | TGCGCCAGCAGCGAGGGTTTAATCTACGAGCAGTACTTC
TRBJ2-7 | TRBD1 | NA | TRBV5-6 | CASSIWTGDYEQYF | TGTGCCAGCAGCATATGGACAGGGGACTACGAGCAGTACTTC
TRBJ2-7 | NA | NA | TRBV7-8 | CASSYYPGSTYEQYF | TGTGCCAGCAGCTACTACCCGGGATCCACCTACGAGCAGTACTTC
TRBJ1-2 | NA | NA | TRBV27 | CASSGGDDYGYTF | TGTGCCAGCAGTGGTGGGGACGACTATGGCTACACCTTC
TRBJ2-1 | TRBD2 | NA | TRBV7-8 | CASSDGLAVGYNEQFF | TGTGCCAGCAGCGACGGACTAGCGGTGGGCTACAATGAGCAGTTCTTC
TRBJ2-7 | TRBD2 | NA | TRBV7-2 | CASSLNGGRADYEQYF | TGTGCCAGCAGCTTAAATGGTGGGAGGGCCGACTACGAGCAGTACTTC
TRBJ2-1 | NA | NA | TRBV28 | CASSPRNEQFF | TGTGCCAGCAGTCCTCGAAATGAGCAGTTCTTC
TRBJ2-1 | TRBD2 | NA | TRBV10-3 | CAITPTSGTFNEQFF | TGTGCCATCACGCCAACTAGCGGCACATTTAATGAGCAGTTCTTC
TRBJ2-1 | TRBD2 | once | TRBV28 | CASSRLADDNEQFF | TGTGCCAGCAGTCGACTAGCGGATGACAATGAGCAGTTCTTC
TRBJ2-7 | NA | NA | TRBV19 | CASAPIAQNYEQYF | TGTGCCAGTGCCCCGATTGCGCAAAACTACGAGCAGTACTTC
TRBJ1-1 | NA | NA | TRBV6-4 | CASSSSGNTEAFF | TGTGCCAGCAGTAGTAGTGGTAACACTGAAGCTTTCTTT
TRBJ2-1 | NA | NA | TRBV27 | CASSFYPGDEQFF | TGTGCCAGCAGTTTCTACCCGGGGGATGAGCAGTTCTTC
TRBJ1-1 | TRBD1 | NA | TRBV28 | CASSLQGRGHTEAFF | TGTGCCAGCAGTTTACAGGGGAGGGGGCACACTGAAGCTTTCTTT
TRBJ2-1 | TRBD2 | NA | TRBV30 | CAWSRSGTEQFF | TGTGCCTGGAGTCGAAGCGGGACGGAGCAGTTCTTC
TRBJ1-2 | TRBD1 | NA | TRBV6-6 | CATLQGLYGYTF | TGTGCCACCTTACAGGGGCTCTATGGCTACACCTTC
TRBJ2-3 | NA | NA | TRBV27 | CATRSGVSTDTQYF | TGTGCCACTAGATCGGGGGTAAGCACAGATACGCAGTATTTT
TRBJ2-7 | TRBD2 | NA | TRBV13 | CASSLGTSGHYEQYF | TGTGCCAGCAGCCTAGGGACTAGCGGACACTACGAGCAGTACTTC
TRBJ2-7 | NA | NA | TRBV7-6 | CASSRRLDYEQYF | TGTGCCAGCAGCCGACGACTGGATTACGAGCAGTACTTC
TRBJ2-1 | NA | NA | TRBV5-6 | CASSLEAEAFF | TGTGCCAGCAGCTTGGAGGCAGAGGCGTTCTTC
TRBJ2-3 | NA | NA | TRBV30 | CAWSPAGAKDTQYF | TGTGCCTGGAGTCCGGCGGGGGCTAAAGATACGCAGTATTTT
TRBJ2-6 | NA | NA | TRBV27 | CASSLGGRSGANVLTF | TGTGCCAGCAGTTTAGGAGGCAGGTCTGGGGCCAACGTCCTGACTTTC
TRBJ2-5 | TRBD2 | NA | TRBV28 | CASSPGLAVQETQYF | TGTGCCAGCAGTCCGGGACTAGCGGTACAAGAGACCCAGTACTTC
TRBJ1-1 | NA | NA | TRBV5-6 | CASRGNRLWTEAFF | TGTGCCAGCAGGGGGAACAGGCTTTGGACTGAAGCTTTCTTT
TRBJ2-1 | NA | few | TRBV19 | CASNHPERVNEQFF | TGTGCCAGTAATCACCCTGAGAGGGTCAATGAGCAGTTCTTC
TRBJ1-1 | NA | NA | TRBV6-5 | CASSYSRRGTEAFF | TGTGCCAGCAGTTACTCGAGGAGGGGGACTGAAGCTTTCTTT
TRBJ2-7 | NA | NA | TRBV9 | CASSVGGPFSYEQYF | TGTGCCAGCAGCGTCGGGGGTCCTTTCTCCTACGAGCAGTACTTC
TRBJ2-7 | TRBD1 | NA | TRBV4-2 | CASSQGITGVSHEQYF | TGTGCCAGCAGCCAAGGGATTACAGGGGTCTCCCACGAGCAGTACTTC
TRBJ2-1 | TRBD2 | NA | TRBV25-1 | CASSEWTRDNEQFF | TGTGCCAGCAGTGAATGGACTAGAGACAATGAGCAGTTCTTC
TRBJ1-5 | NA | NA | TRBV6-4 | CASSEGDSNQPQHF | TGTGCCAGCAGTGAGGGGGATAGCAATCAGCCCCAGCATTTT
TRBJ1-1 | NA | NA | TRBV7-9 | CASSSAPGNTEAFF | TGTGCCAGCAGCTCCGCCCCCGGTAACACTGAAGCTTTCTTT